Following are 17 T cell receptor beta chains from one sample sequenced in a study of T-cell memory formation after mild COVID-19. In TCRdb, the 5' RACE reads were re-called with MiXCR into one record per CDR3 protein. There are around 430,000 distinct CDR3 sequences in the sample; around a sixth occur only once, and 20% to 25% lies in the top ten. The sample comprised PBMCs or a T cell subset sorted from them (not recorded which). These receptors were collected from a man between 18 and 35 years old who had mild COVID-19 (a few samples of this study predate the infection). Cell type and time point are not known.

This sequence joins TRBV4-1 and TRBJ1-5, with D unresolved. CDR1 is MGHRA, CDR2 YSYEKL, per germline. There are 13 residues in the CDR3. V was shortened by 0 bases and J by 6 bases, with 6 bases between the two germline ends. The CDR3 DNA reads TGCGCCAGCAGCCAAGAAGTGTTTCAGCCCCAGCATTTT. As protein: CASSQEVFQPQHF.

The rearrangement joins TRBV7-2 to TRBJ1-5; 9 nucleotides agree with TRBD1. The V gene end was trimmed by 5 bases and the J gene end by 2 bases; junction bases not matched to a gene: 7. Germline CDR1 and CDR2: SGHTA and FQGNSA. The CDR3 has 16 amino acids. In DNA form, the CDR3 reads TGTGCCAGCAGCCCCACAGGGGGCTGGGGCAATCAGCCCCAGCATTTT. Its protein is CASSPTGGWGNQPQHF.

The chain has TRBV19 and TRBJ2-1; 10 nucleotides align to TRBD1. V trimming: 6 bases; J trimming: 3 bases; junction bases outside the gene matches: 5. The CDR3 covers 15 residues. The germline V gene has CDR1 LNHDA and CDR2 SQIVND (reference sequence). CDR3 sequence reads: CASRPGQGFYNEQFF. The CDR3 region has the DNA TGTGCCAGTAGACCGGGACAGGGGTTCTACAATGAGCAGTTCTTC. The whole variable domain, filled in from reference TRBV19 and TRBJ2-1, reads DGGITQSPKYLFRKEGQNVTLSCEQNLNHDAMYWYRQDPGQGLRLIYYSQIVNDFQKGDIAEGYSVSREKKESFPLTVTSAQKNPTAFYLCASRPGQGFYNEQFFGPGTRLTVL.

V gene TRBV7-9 combines with J gene TRBJ2-1; 9 positions agree with TRBD2. The germline V gene has CDR1 SEHNR and CDR2 FQNEAQ (reference sequence). The CDR3 spans 13 residues. CDR3 coding DNA: TGTGCTCCTGCGAGCGGGGGGTTCGATGAGCAGTTCTTC. It codes for CAPASGGFDEQFF. Filled out from reference TRBV7-9 and TRBJ2-1, the complete variable domain reads DTGVSQNPRHKITKRGQNVTFRCDPISEHNRLYWYRQTLGQGPEFLTYFQNEAQLEKSRLLSDRFSAERPKGSFSTLEIQRTEQGDSAMYLCAPASGGFDEQFFGPGTRLTVL.

V usage is TRBV7-9 and J usage is TRBJ1-5, with a possible D match to TRBD1 (5 bases). Germline values: CDR1 SEHNR, CDR2 FQNEAQ (reference sequence). The CDR3 spans 12 residues. The V and J ends lost 6 bases and 10 bases respectively, with 13 bases between them. The CDR3 DNA follows: TGTGCCAGCAGTCTAGAGGGGAATCCCCAGCATTTT. Its translation: CASSLEGNPQHF.

The sample holds a few counts of this clonotype. The chain employs TRBV5-1 and TRBJ2-7; 8 nucleotides match TRBD1. The germline CDR1 and CDR2 sequences are SGHRS and YFSETQ. This CDR3 spans 14 amino acids. Trimming cost V 9 bases and J 2 bases; bases outside gene matches: 10. CDR3 sequence: CAILTGRGPYEQYV. CDR3 DNA: TGCGCCATCCTAACGGGCAGGGGGCCCTACGAGCAGTACGTC.

This rearrangement joins TRBV20-1 to TRBJ2-4; 8 nucleotides agree with TRBD1. Per germline, CDR1 DFQATT and CDR2 SNEGSKA (reference sequence). The CDR3 length is 15 residues. V lost 5 bases to trimming and J lost 0 bases; unmatched junction nucleotides: 6. CDR3 residues: CSAQRTGLAKNIQYF. In DNA, the CDR3 is TGCAGTGCTCAACGGACAGGGCTAGCCAAAAACATTCAGTACTTC.

The rearrangement links TRBV14 to TRBJ1-6, with D possibly TRBD1 on 5 matching bases. Trimming took off 0 bases at V and 7 bases at J, with 13 bases between the two ends. The CDR3 is made up of 16 amino acids. Germline CDR1 reads SGHDN; CDR2 reads FVKESK. This chain's CDR3 is CASSQEGRGFNSPLHF. DNA of the CDR3: TGTGCCAGCAGCCAAGAGGGCCGGGGGTTCAATTCACCCCTCCACTTT.

V gene TRBV7-9 combines with J gene TRBJ2-2, with a weak D call TRBD1 (5 bases). V lost 6 bases and J lost 1, with 12 bases in between. CDR3 length: 15 residues. Germline assignment: CDR1 SEHNR and CDR2 FQNEAQ (reference sequence). CDR3 sequence (DNA): TGTGCCAGCAGAGACAGCTACTTGAACACCGGGGAGCTGTTTTTT. This translates into CASRDSYLNTGELFF.

The genes are TRBV20-1 and TRBJ1-3, with TRBD1 as a possible D gene (6 bases). CDR3 length: 14 amino acids. Trimming left V 3 bases short and J 0 bases short, with 9 bases between. The V gene's germline CDR1 is DFQATT and CDR2 SNEGSKA (reference sequence). Here the CDR3 reads CSASSRGSGNTIYF. As DNA, the CDR3 is TGCAGTGCTAGCTCCAGGGGCTCTGGAAACACCATATATTTT.

The chain is built from TRBV6-2 or TRBV6-3 and TRBJ2-5, with D hard to call. The CDR3 totals 12 residues. Trimming pared 6 bases from V and 6 bases from J, leaving 11 bases between. Germline V gene lookup returns CDR1 MNHEY and CDR2 SVGEGT. This chain's CDR3 is CASSRRPQTQYF. CDR3 in DNA: TGTGCCAGCAGCCGCCGTCCCCAGACCCAGTACTTC.

V usage is TRBV28 and J usage is TRBJ2-7; D ambiguous. This CDR3 region has 14 residues. Trimming took 6 bases from V and 5 from J, leaving 17 bases between them. Per germline, CDR1 MDHEN and CDR2 SYDVKM. The CDR3 here is CASSLVHRRDEQYV. The DNA of the CDR3 is TGTGCCAGCAGCCTAGTCCACCGAAGGGACGAGCAGTACGTC.

This chain connects TRBV27 to TRBJ1-6; 7 bases line up with TRBD1. The V segment lost 3 bases and the J segment 0 bases; nucleotides outside the gene matches: 2. Per germline, CDR1 MNHEY and CDR2 SMNVEV (reference sequence). CDR3 length: 16 residues. The CDR3 coding sequence is TGTGCCAGCAGTTTGACAGGGATCTCCTATAATTCACCCCTCCACTTT. Amino acid sequence: CASSLTGISYNSPLHF.

The chain carries TRBV18 and TRBJ1-1; D not resolved. CDR1 is KGHSH, CDR2 LQKENI, per germline. Between the trimmed V and J ends, which lost 2 bases and 0 bases, there was a span of 13 bases. The CDR3 covers 16 residues. The CDR3 reads CASSPTPRSMNTEAFF. Written as DNA, the CDR3 is TGTGCCAGCTCACCAACTCCACGCAGCATGAACACTGAAGCTTTCTTT.

The rearrangement uses TRBV20-1 and TRBJ2-2; TRBD2 agrees at 12 bases. This CDR3 region has 17 residues. V shed 5 bases and J 4 bases; nucleotides not matched to a gene: 11. The germline CDR1 and CDR2 sequences are DFQATT and SNEGSKA (reference sequence). Here the CDR3 DNA reads TGCAGTGCTCGCCCTAGCGGGGGGGCCGGTAGCACCGGGGAGCTGTTTTTT. Translating it yields CSARPSGGAGSTGELFF.

The chain carries TRBV7-2 and TRBJ2-1; D might be TRBD2 (6 bases). Trimming removed 5 bases at V and 8 bases at J, with 19 bases between. The CDR3 is made up of 15 amino acids. From germline, CDR1 is SGHTA and CDR2 FQGNSA. CDR3 in amino acids: CASSPPGGLGYEQFF. CDR3 in DNA: TGTGCCAGCAGCCCCCCCGGGGGTCTTGGGTATGAGCAGTTCTTC.

The chain links TRBV19 to TRBJ2-4, with D perhaps assigned TRBD1 or TRBD2 (6 bases each). Germline V lookup: CDR1 LNHDA, CDR2 SQIVND (reference sequence). V dropped 0 bases and J dropped 0 bases, with 9 bases sitting between them. This CDR3 contains 16 residues. The CDR3 DNA follows: TGTGCCAGTAGTATAGATCGGGGGCTAGCCAAAAACATTCAGTACTTC. This codes for CASSIDRGLAKNIQYF.